The 15 T cell receptor beta chains listed next were all sequenced from one sample in a study of OX40 agonist ivuxolimab in advanced cancers. Profiling relied on immunoSEQ multiplex PCR, and the TCRdb table lists in-frame clones only, not all of them. Among 31,000 or so clones listed, around 85% were seen once. The sequenced sample was CD4+ or CD8+ T cells sorted from blood, obtained in a trial of the OX40 agonist ivuxolimab. All receptors come from an adult with an advanced solid tumor such as melanoma, head and neck, liver or kidney cancer.

This clone was found a few times. The chain uses TRBV4-1 and TRBJ1-4; possibly TRBD1 for D (6 bases). CDR3 length equals 15 residues. CDR1 and CDR2 (germline): MGHRA, YSYEKL. V lost 0 bases, J lost 6 bases, and 11 bases lay in between. CDR3 nucleotide sequence: TGCGCCAGCAGCCAAGATTCCGCAGGGGATGAAAAACTGTTTTTT. It specifies CASSQDSAGDEKLFF.

The V gene is TRBV29-1, the J gene TRBJ2-7, with D perhaps TRBD2 (5 bases). The germline V and J ends were trimmed by 1 base and 2 bases, with 6 bases remaining between them. Germline V CDR1 and CDR2: SQVTM, ANQGSEA. The CDR3 is made up of 12 amino acids. In nucleotides, the CDR3 is TGCAGCGTTGAAGCAGCGGCCTACGAGCAGTACTTC. Translating gives CSVEAAAYEQYF.

This sequence joins TRBV29-1 and TRBJ1-1, with D unresolved. Germline V CDR1 and CDR2: SQVTM, ANQGSEA. The CDR3 has 11 residues. Between the trimmed V and J ends, which lost 4 bases and 0 bases, there was a span of 3 bases. As DNA, the CDR3 is TGCAGCGTTGCCCTGAACACTGAAGCTTTCTTT. Protein sequence: CSVALNTEAFF. Looking up the rest from reference TRBV29-1 and TRBJ1-1 gives the full variable domain: SAVISQKPSRDICQRGTSLTIQCQVDSQVTMMFWYRQQPGQSLTLIATANQGSEATYESGFVIDKFPISRPNLTFSTLTVSNMSPEDSSIYLCSVALNTEAFFGQGTRLTVV.

The sample holds one count of this clone. The genes are TRBV5-1 and TRBJ1-1; D gene unclear. The germline gives CDR1 SGHRS, CDR2 YFSETQ. The CDR3 contains 17 residues. The V end was cut by 0 bases, the J end by 1 base, with 16 bases between. Written as DNA, the CDR3 is TGCGCCAGCAGCTTGGACATCGGATCAGCTCGGAACACTGAAGCTTTCTTT. Translated, it gives CASSLDIGSARNTEAFF. The whole variable domain, remainder taken from reference TRBV5-1 and TRBJ1-1, is KAGVTQTPRYLIKTRGQQVTLSCSPISGHRSVSWYQQTPGQGLQFLFEYFSETQRNKGNFPGRFSGRQFSNSRSEMNVSTLELGDSALYLCASSLDIGSARNTEAFFGQGTRLTVV.

The chain is built from TRBV14 and TRBJ2-7, with 11 bases identical to TRBD1. CDR3 length: 12 amino acids. Per the germline V gene, CDR1 is SGHDN and CDR2 is FVKESK. With 8 bases clipped from V and 3 bases from J, the junction kept 0 bases outside the gene matches. The CDR3 DNA reads TGTGCCAGCGGGACAGGGGGCTACGAGCAGTACTTC. Residues: CASGTGGYEQYF.

The rearrangement links TRBV4-1 to TRBJ2-5; TRBD2 matches at 9 bases. This CDR3 has 14 residues. J lost 5 bases, V lost 2 bases, and 3 bases had no gene match. Germline lookup yields CDR1 MGHRA and CDR2 YSYEKL. The CDR3 sequence: CASSQLAGKETQYF. The DNA for the CDR3 is TGCGCCAGCAGCCAACTAGCGGGAAAGGAGACCCAGTACTTC.

The chain combines TRBV7-9 with TRBJ1-1, with 7 bases identical to TRBD1. The germline V gene has CDR1 SEHNR and CDR2 FQNEAQ (reference sequence). Unmatched junction bases numbered 10, after V lost 1 base and J lost 5 bases. CDR3 length equals 16 residues. CDR3 nucleotide sequence: TGTGCCAGCAGCTTAGAAGGGGGCGCGGAGGGAACTGAAGCTTTCTTT. It encodes CASSLEGGAEGTEAFF.

In nucleotides, the CDR3 is TGTGCCAGCAGCTCGACAGGGGAAAAACTGTTTTTT. Its translation is CASSSTGEKLFF. The chain recombines TRBV7-6 with TRBJ1-4; 7 positions match TRBD1. Trimming cost V 4 bases and J 8 bases; bases outside gene matches: 1. Per the germline V gene, CDR1 is SGHVS and CDR2 is FNYEAQ. This CDR3 region has 12 residues.

This clone has only a few counts. This sequence joins TRBV5-6 and TRBJ2-3, with TRBD1 identical over 7 bases. This CDR3 has 17 amino acids. With 1 base clipped from V and 2 bases from J, the junction kept 10 bases outside the gene matches. Looked up from germline, CDR1 is SGHDT and CDR2 is YYEEEE. CDR3 sequence (DNA): TGTGCCAGCAGCTTGCGGTTTGAAACAGGGGACACAGATACGCAGTATTTT. Translation: CASSLRFETGDTDTQYF.

This clone was observed a single time. This chain links TRBV9 with TRBJ2-1; possible D gene TRBD1, 6 bases. The germline V gene encodes CDR1 SGDLS and CDR2 YYNGEE. This CDR3 spans 15 amino acids. Deletions cut 2 bases from V and 4 bases from J, with 13 bases between. The chain's CDR3 is CASSVEGQAYNEQFF. The CDR3, as DNA: TGTGCCAGCAGCGTCGAGGGACAAGCTTACAATGAGCAGTTCTTC.

This chain uses TRBV29-1 with TRBJ2-7; 8 nucleotides agree with TRBD1. The CDR3 runs 14 residues. After removal of 6 bases from V and 0 bases from J, the junction contained 7 bases not matched to a gene. Looked up from germline, CDR1 is SQVTM and CDR2 is ANQGSEA. The CDR3 nucleotides read TGCAGCGTCGTCACAGGGGGGAGCTCCTACGAGCAGTACTTC. Its protein product is CSVVTGGSSYEQYF.

The chain is built from TRBV5-6 and TRBJ1-2; D remains ambiguous. V lost 4 bases to trimming and J lost 4 bases, with 11 bases between them. Germline V gives CDR1 SGHDT, CDR2 YYEEEE. The length of the CDR3 is 13 residues. CDR3 in amino acids: CASSPPDGYGYTF. Written as DNA, the CDR3 is TGTGCCAGCAGCCCACCGGACGGCTATGGCTACACCTTC. The whole variable domain, remainder taken from reference TRBV5-6 and TRBJ1-2, is DAGVTQSPTHLIKTRGQQVTLRCSPKSGHDTVSWYQQALGQGPQFIFQYYEEEERQRGNFPDRFSGHQFPNYSSELNVNALLLGDSALYLCASSPPDGYGYTFGSGTRLTVV.

This chain uses TRBV6-1 with TRBJ2-7; no clear D. V lost 1 base, J lost 3 bases, and 7 bases lay in between. CDR3 length equals 13 residues. Per germline, CDR1 MNHNS and CDR2 SASEGT. The CDR3 DNA follows: TGTGCCAGCAGTGAAGTAGACCTCTACGAGCAGTACTTC. Translating it yields CASSEVDLYEQYF.

The J gene is TRBJ2-7, the V gene TRBV14; TRBD2 is a possible D gene (6 bases). Trimming took 4 bases from V and 5 from J, leaving 15 bases between them. The CDR3 contains 14 residues. In germline, CDR1 is SGHDN, CDR2 FVKESK. The CDR3 bases are TGTGCCAGCAGCCCCGGGAGTAGATTAAACGAGCAGTACTTC. This codes for CASSPGSRLNEQYF.

The V and J genes are TRBV4-1 and TRBJ2-5, with 9 bases lining up with TRBD2. The trim removed 4 bases at V and 4 bases at J, leaving 13 bases unmatched. This CDR3 has 17 residues. The germline CDR1 and CDR2 sequences are MGHRA and YSYEKL. CDR3 in amino acids: CASSPPMGSGSRETQYF. For the CDR3, the DNA is TGCGCCAGCAGCCCCCCCATGGGTAGCGGGAGTAGAGAGACCCAGTACTTC.